This TCR beta chain is from a study of chemoradiotherapy in HPV16-positive cancers. V trimming: 6 bases; J trimming: 7 bases; junction bases outside the gene matches: 16. Germline CDR1 reads LNHDA; CDR2 reads SQIVND (reference sequence). The CDR3 runs to 17 residues. Profiling relied on immunoSEQ multiplex PCR, and the TCRdb table lists in-frame clones only, not all of them. This sample has 1,500 to 2,000 clones; more than 75% occur once, and the top ten carry 13%. V is TRBV19 and J is TRBJ2-2; 8 nucleotides line up with TRBD2. The specimen was tumor tissue, collected from a patient who underwent chemoradiotherapy. This TCR derives from a human donor with HPV-associated anogenital cancer. CDR3 sequence reads: CASSPDVRGGMGGELFF. As DNA, the CDR3 is TGTGCCAGTAGCCCAGACGTCCGCGGGGGGATGGGCGGGGAGCTGTTTTTT. Using reference TRBV19 and TRBJ2-2 for the parts outside the CDR3, the full variable domain is DGGITQSPKYLFRKEGQNVTLSCEQNLNHDAMYWYRQDPGQGLRLIYYSQIVNDFQKGDIAEGYSVSREKKESFPLTVTSAQKNPTAFYLCASSPDVRGGMGGELFFGEGSRLTVL.